What follows are 27 T cell receptor beta chains derived from one specimen sequenced in a study of human T cells and chemical hapten exposure. Time point described: patch test 1, 2 weeks after DPC sensitization. Documented treatment: therapeutic diphenylcyclopropenone sensitization with weekly scalp DPC. TCRdb used MiXCR to reprocess the RACE reads, holding one entry per CDR3 protein. Found here are 370,000 or so distinct CDR3 sequences, approximately 4.4% of them singletons; the top ten hold under 3%. The sequences come from whole blood, collected in connection with sensitization to the hapten diphenylcyclopropenone (DPC). These receptors all come from a woman between 45 and 60 years old with alopecia areata. Some clones in this sample may be carry-over from other donors' samples.

The chain combines TRBV10-1 with TRBJ2-3, with 9 bases fitting TRBD2. From germline, CDR1 is WNHNN and CDR2 SYGVQD (reference sequence). Trimming cost V 4 bases and J 2 bases; bases outside gene matches: 4. The CDR3 sequence is 15 residues long. The CDR3 nucleotides read TGCGCCAGCAGTGTGACTAGCGGACACACAGATACGCAGTATTTT. Its protein is CASSVTSGHTDTQYF.

This clonotype was counted many times. This chain uses TRBV28 with TRBJ1-2; D may be TRBD1 (6 bases). The germline V gene encodes CDR1 MDHEN and CDR2 SYDVKM. The CDR3 runs 11 residues. Deletions cut 8 bases from V and 8 bases from J, with 12 bases between. The CDR3 bases are TGTGCCAGCCGCTCCAGGGGAGGCTACACCTTC. As protein: CASRSRGGYTF.

At least ten counts were recorded for this clonotype. The V call is TRBV6-1, the J call TRBJ2-4; tentatively, D is TRBD2 (6 bases). In germline, CDR1 is MNHNS, CDR2 SASEGT. The CDR3 has 14 amino acids. V shed 5 bases and J shed 5 bases, with 13 bases lying between them. CDR3 loop: CASSTGGGENIQYF. CDR3 DNA sequence: TGTGCCAGCAGTACTGGTGGAGGGGAAAACATTCAGTACTTC.

This chain uses TRBV30 with TRBJ1-2; D is possibly TRBD1 (5 bases). Germline V gene data show CDR1 as GTSNPN and CDR2 as SVGIG (reference sequence). The CDR3 consists of 14 residues. With 0 bases removed from V and 6 bases from J, the gap between germline ends came to 14 bases. The CDR3 loop is CAWSVRLGEDGYTF. The CDR3 nucleotides read TGTGCCTGGAGTGTACGGTTGGGGGAAGATGGCTACACCTTC.

In this sample, this clonotype turned up many times. The chain recombines TRBV6-2 or TRBV6-3 with TRBJ2-1; D is ambiguous. Deletions cut 2 bases from V and 12 bases from J, with 8 bases between. Germline V gene sequence: CDR1 MNHEY, CDR2 SVGEGT. The CDR3 is 11 residues long. The CDR3, as DNA: TGTGCCAGCAGTTACGGTATGATGCAGTTCTTC. Protein: CASSYGMMQFF.

This clonotype appeared many times. The chain carries TRBV28 and TRBJ2-7; D possibly corresponds to TRBD2 (6 bases). Between the trimmed V and J ends, which lost 1 base and 3 bases, there was a span of 13 bases. The CDR3 has 15 residues. Per the germline V gene, CDR1 is MDHEN and CDR2 is SYDVKM. The CDR3 DNA is TGTGCCAGCAGTTTATACGGGGGTGCCGTCTACGAGCAGTACTTC. This translates into CASSLYGGAVYEQYF.

This clonotype has a count of ten or more. The genes are TRBV29-1 and TRBJ2-5; 7 bases map to TRBD1. Germline loops: CDR1 SQVTM, CDR2 ANQGSEA. V lost 3 bases and J lost 3; bases outside the gene matches: 10. CDR3 length: 15 residues. The CDR3 coding sequence is TGCAGCGTTGATCCTCGGACAGGCCCGAAAGAGACCCAGTACTTC. Its translation is CSVDPRTGPKETQYF. Looking up the rest from reference TRBV29-1 and TRBJ2-5 gives the full variable domain: SAVISQKPSRDICQRGTSLTIQCQVDSQVTMMFWYRQQPGQSLTLIATANQGSEATYESGFVIDKFPISRPNLTFSTLTVSNMSPEDSSIYLCSVDPRTGPKETQYFGPGTRLLVL.

This clonotype came up a few times. This sequence joins TRBV20-1 and TRBJ2-1, with D possibly matching TRBD2 (5 bases). This CDR3 has 16 residues. Per germline, CDR1 DFQATT and CDR2 SNEGSKA (reference sequence). V dropped 1 base and J dropped 4 bases, with 17 bases sitting between them. The CDR3 sequence is CSARVFRGNLYNEQFF. In DNA form, the CDR3 reads TGCAGTGCTAGAGTATTTAGAGGGAACCTTTACAATGAGCAGTTCTTC.

The table lists this clonotype with many counts. The V gene is TRBV29-1, the J gene TRBJ1-1; no firm D call. The germline V gene has CDR1 SQVTM and CDR2 ANQGSEA. Trimming left V 5 bases short and J 5 bases short, with 15 bases between. This CDR3 contains 13 residues. CDR3 sequence reads: CSVLDGPGTEAFF. The CDR3 region has the DNA TGCAGCGTTTTGGACGGGCCGGGGACTGAAGCTTTCTTT.

Many counts were recorded for this clonotype. V is TRBV27 and J is TRBJ1-5; 8 nucleotides agree with TRBD1. This CDR3 comprises 16 residues. The V segment lost 7 bases and the J segment 5 bases; nucleotides outside the gene matches: 13. Germline values: CDR1 MNHEY, CDR2 SMNVEV (reference sequence). In DNA form, the CDR3 reads TGTGCCAGCACGGGGGAAAGACAGGGGCCCTATCAGCCCCAGCATTTT. It yields the protein CASTGERQGPYQPQHF.

This clonotype turned up a few times. The chain combines TRBV7-9 with TRBJ2-3; 9 nucleotides align to TRBD2. The V gene end was trimmed by 6 bases and the J gene end by 0 bases; junction bases not matched to a gene: 7. This CDR3 spans 16 amino acids. CDR1 and CDR2 from the germline V gene are SEHNR and FQNEAQ (reference sequence). CDR3 protein: CASSQSGRPSTDTQYF. CDR3 in DNA: TGTGCCAGCAGTCAAAGCGGGAGGCCTAGCACAGATACGCAGTATTTT.

This clonotype was seen at least ten times. This sequence joins TRBV28 and TRBJ2-7, with a tentative D call TRBD1 (6 bases). The CDR3 is 12 residues long. Looked up from germline, CDR1 is MDHEN and CDR2 is SYDVKM. The V gene lost 7 bases and the J gene lost 2 bases, with 9 bases spanning the gap. CDR3 DNA: TGTGCCAGCAATCACAGGGCCTACGAGCAGTACTTC. This sequence encodes CASNHRAYEQYF. Filled out from reference TRBV28 and TRBJ2-7, the complete variable domain reads DVKVTQSSRYLVKRTGEKVFLECVQDMDHENMFWYRQDPGLGLRLIYFSYDVKMKEKGDIPEGYSVSREKKERFSLILESASTNQTSMYLCASNHRAYEQYFGPGTRLTVT.

This clonotype came up a few times. The rearrangement joins TRBV30 to TRBJ1-1, with D tentatively TRBD1 (6 bases). The CDR3 runs to 13 residues. Germline V gives CDR1 GTSNPN, CDR2 SVGIG (reference sequence). V was trimmed by 8 bases and J by 5 bases, leaving 18 bases between them. The CDR3 bases are TGTGCCGGAGGAGGGGGACCGGCAACTGAAGCTTTCTTT. This codes for CAGGGGPATEAFF.

The rearrangement uses TRBV12-3 or TRBV12-4 and TRBJ1-2; D is unresolved. The CDR3 sequence is 14 residues long. Deletions cut 5 bases from V and 3 bases from J, with 13 bases between. The CDR3 sequence is CASSPYDSDYGYTF. CDR3 sequence (DNA): TGTGCCAGCAGTCCCTATGACTCGGACTATGGCTACACCTTC.

This clonotype has only a few counts. The chain is built from TRBV6-1 and TRBJ2-6; 8 bases match TRBD1. Germline V gene sequence: CDR1 MNHNS, CDR2 SASEGT. This CDR3 spans 20 amino acids. The V and J ends lost 2 bases and 0 bases, in that order; junction bases with no gene match: 12. The CDR3 sequence is CASSEKGPGTGFSGANVLTF. CDR3 bases: TGTGCCAGCAGTGAAAAAGGACCCGGGACAGGCTTCTCTGGGGCCAACGTCCTGACTTTC.

CDR3 coding DNA: TGTGCCAGCAGCTCTGGCGGACTAGCGGGAGCGGCCGGGGAGCTGTTTTTT. This gives the protein CASSSGGLAGAAGELFF. The rearrangement uses TRBV5-4 and TRBJ2-2; 13 positions agree with TRBD2. CDR1 is SGHNT and CDR2 is YYREEE in the germline V gene (reference sequence). Germline trimming cut 3 bases from V and 6 bases from J; bases unmatched to any gene: 8. CDR3 length equals 17 residues.

This clonotype was found many times. The chain links TRBV7-2 to TRBJ1-2, with D perhaps matching TRBD1 (6 bases). V was trimmed by 3 bases and J by 5 bases, leaving 16 bases between them. The CDR3 extends over 15 amino acids. Germline lookup yields CDR1 SGHTA and CDR2 FQGNSA. CDR3 DNA: TGTGCCAGCAGCTTTGGGTACAGGGTAGAATATGGCTACACCTTC. It specifies CASSFGYRVEYGYTF. The variable domain in full, completed from reference TRBV7-2 and TRBJ1-2, reads GAGVSQSPSNKVTEKGKDVELRCDPISGHTALYWYRQSLGQGLEFLIYFQGNSAPDKSGLPSDRFSAERTGGSVSTLTIQRTQQEDSAVYLCASSFGYRVEYGYTFGSGTRLTVV.

The chain employs TRBV6-2 or TRBV6-3 and TRBJ1-1, with D possibly TRBD1 on 5 matching bases. Per germline, CDR1 MNHEY and CDR2 SVGEGT. The CDR3 is 13 residues long. As DNA, the CDR3 is TGTGCGGGACGACGACAATCGAACACTGAAGCTTTCTTT. This gives the protein CAGRRQSNTEAFF.

This clonotype was seen many times. The chain joins TRBV12-5 to TRBJ2-7, with no clear D. Germline CDR1 and CDR2: LGHNT and FRNRAP. This CDR3 contains 12 residues. Trimming cost V 2 bases and J 3 bases, with 5 bases left between them. CDR3: CASGLRVYEQYF. Here the CDR3 DNA reads TGTGCTAGTGGTTTGAGGGTCTACGAGCAGTACTTC.

This clonotype was detected a few times. The genes are TRBV3-1 and TRBJ1-1; D unclear. The germline gives CDR1 LGHDT, CDR2 YNNKEL (reference sequence). This CDR3 is built from 12 residues. Trimming shortened V by 3 bases and J by 4 bases, and 6 bases separated the two germline ends. Here the CDR3 DNA reads TGTGCCAGCAGCCATCCTAGCACTGAAGCTTTCTTT. This encodes CASSHPSTEAFF.

This clonotype has a handful of counts. An end of the junction does not agree with germline; a read error may underlie this. This chain joins TRBV7-2 and TRBJ2-7, with 7 bases aligning to TRBD1. The germline CDR1 and CDR2 sequences are SGHTA and FQGNSA. The length of the CDR3 is 15 residues. The CDR3 region has the DNA TGTGCCAGCAGCATAGCCTCGACAGGGAAAAACGAGCAGTACTTC. It encodes CASSIASTGKNEQYF. Drawing the rest from reference TRBV7-2 and TRBJ2-7, the complete variable domain is GAGVSQSPSNKVTEKGKDVELRCDPISGHTALYWYRQSLGQGLEFLIYFQGNSAPDKSGLPSDRFSAERTGGSVSTLTIQRTQQEDSAVYLCASSIASTGKNEQYFGPGTRLTVT.

The chain links TRBV27 to TRBJ2-5, with D perhaps assigned TRBD1 or TRBD2 (5 bases each). Germline CDR1 MNHEY, CDR2 SMNVEV (reference sequence). V was cut by 7 bases and J by 6 bases, with 15 bases left in between. CDR3 size: 13 residues. CDR3 protein: CASMGVRAKTQYF. The CDR3 DNA reads as TGTGCCAGCATGGGGGTCAGGGCGAAGACCCAGTACTTC.

This clonotype has only a few counts. The chain employs TRBV6-5 and TRBJ2-2; the D gene is possibly TRBD2 (5 bases). Trimming stripped 2 bases from V and 7 bases from J, with 11 bases between. Germline-derived CDR1 and CDR2 are MNHEY and SVGAGI. The CDR3 extends over 14 amino acids. DNA of the CDR3: TGTGCCAGCAGTTACAGAGGGTTTGACGGGGAGCTGTTTTTT. It yields the protein CASSYRGFDGELFF.

The chain is built from TRBV5-5 and TRBJ2-4; D gene ambiguous. This CDR3 has 13 amino acids. V was cut by 1 base and J by 6 bases, with 8 bases left in between. Germline V CDR1 and CDR2: SGHKS, YYEKEE (reference sequence). In nucleotides, the CDR3 is TGTGCCAGCAGCTTGAGGGTCCTAAACATTCAGTACTTC. Translation: CASSLRVLNIQYF. The variable domain in full, with the rest retrieved from reference TRBV5-5 and TRBJ2-4, is DAGVTQSPTHLIKTRGQQVTLRCSPISGHKSVSWYQQVLGQGPQFIFQYYEKEERGRGNFPDRFSARQFPNYSSELNVNALLLGDSALYLCASSLRVLNIQYFGAGTRLSVL.

The table lists this clonotype with many counts. This chain links TRBV18 with TRBJ1-1; 9 bases agree with TRBD1. The CDR3 contains 14 residues. V gave up 6 bases and J gave up 8 bases; unmatched junction bases: 10. From germline, CDR1 is KGHSH and CDR2 LQKENI. CDR3 region: CASSSGTGRQEAFF. The CDR3 DNA is TGTGCCAGCTCCTCCGGGACAGGGAGACAGGAAGCTTTCTTT.

This clonotype was found a few times. V gene TRBV12-3 or TRBV12-4 combines with J gene TRBJ2-5; D is ambiguous. The CDR3 sequence is 13 residues long. Trimming cost V 1 base and J 7 bases, with 10 bases left between them. In nucleotides, the CDR3 is TGTGCCAGCAGTTTAGGGGCGAGCGCGACCCAGTACTTC. It encodes CASSLGASATQYF.

This clonotype was found many times. The chain employs TRBV2 and TRBJ1-2, with D perhaps matching TRBD1 (6 bases). CDR3 length: 15 residues. Germline V gives CDR1 SNHLY, CDR2 FYNNEI. The germline V and J ends were trimmed by 2 bases and 4 bases, with 14 bases remaining between them. The CDR3 protein is CASSENRDITYGYTF. The CDR3 bases are TGTGCCAGCAGTGAAAACAGGGACATCACCTATGGCTACACCTTC.